What follows describes a single T cell receptor (beta chain). This CDR3 has 15 amino acids. Germline-derived CDR1 and CDR2 are SNHLY and FYNNEI. V trimming: 5 bases; J trimming: 7 bases; junction bases outside the gene matches: 13. Original analysis: Cell counts per sample came from amplifying reference gene primers. Profiling relied on immunoSEQ multiplex PCR, and the TCRdb table lists in-frame clones only, not all of them. D and trimming come from the DNA, and the V and J calls and clone size come from that table. The sample lists almost 55,000 clones, around 86% seen once, with 25% to 30% in the top ten. The data were taken from a study of blood T cell repertoires in COVID-19. Across the study: Sites in the United States, Italy and Spain provided acute and convalescent COVID-19 samples. The analysed material was cDNA or gDNA that came from T cells, B-cell-depleted T cells, or PBMCs.

Input material: peripheral blood. The rearrangement links TRBV2 to TRBJ2-5; TRBD1 agrees at 7 bases. This clonotype originated in a human donor in a cohort sampled during active COVID-19. CDR3 sequence (DNA): TGTGCCAGCAGTCCCTCGGGACAGATGGCGGCGACCCAGTACTTC. It yields the protein CASSPSGQMAATQYF.